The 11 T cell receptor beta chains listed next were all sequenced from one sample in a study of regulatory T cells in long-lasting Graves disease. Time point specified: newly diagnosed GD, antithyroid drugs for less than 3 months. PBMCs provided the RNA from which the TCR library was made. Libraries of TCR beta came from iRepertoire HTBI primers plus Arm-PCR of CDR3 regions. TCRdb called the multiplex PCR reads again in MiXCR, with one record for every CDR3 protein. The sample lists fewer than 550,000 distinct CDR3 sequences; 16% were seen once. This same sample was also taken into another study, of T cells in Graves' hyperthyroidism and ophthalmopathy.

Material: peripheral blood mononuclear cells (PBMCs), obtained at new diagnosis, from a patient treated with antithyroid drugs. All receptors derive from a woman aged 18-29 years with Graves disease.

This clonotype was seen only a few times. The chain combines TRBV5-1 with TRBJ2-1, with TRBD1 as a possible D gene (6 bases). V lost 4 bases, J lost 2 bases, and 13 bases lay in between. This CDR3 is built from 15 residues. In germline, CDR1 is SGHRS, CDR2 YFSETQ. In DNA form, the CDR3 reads TGCGCCAGCAGCGGGGGCCCCCAGACCTACAATGAGCAGTTCTTC. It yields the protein CASSGGPQTYNEQFF.

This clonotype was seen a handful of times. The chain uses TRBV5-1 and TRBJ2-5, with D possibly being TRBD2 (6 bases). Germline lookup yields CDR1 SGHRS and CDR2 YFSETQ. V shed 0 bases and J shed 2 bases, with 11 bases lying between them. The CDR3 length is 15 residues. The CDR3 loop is CASSLEFAGQETQYF. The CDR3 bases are TGCGCCAGCAGCTTGGAATTCGCGGGACAAGAGACCCAGTACTTC.

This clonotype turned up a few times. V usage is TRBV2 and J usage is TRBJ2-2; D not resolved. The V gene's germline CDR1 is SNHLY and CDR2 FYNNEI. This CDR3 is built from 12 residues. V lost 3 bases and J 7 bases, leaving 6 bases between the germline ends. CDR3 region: CASSESHGELFF. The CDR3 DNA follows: TGTGCCAGCAGTGAGTCCCACGGGGAGCTGTTTTTT.

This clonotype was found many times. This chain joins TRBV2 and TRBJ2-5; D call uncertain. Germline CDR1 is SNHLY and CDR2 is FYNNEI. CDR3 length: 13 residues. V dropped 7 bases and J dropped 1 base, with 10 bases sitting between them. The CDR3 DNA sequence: TGTGCCAGCATCCCCGGGCTCCAAGAGACCCAGTACTTC. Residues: CASIPGLQETQYF.

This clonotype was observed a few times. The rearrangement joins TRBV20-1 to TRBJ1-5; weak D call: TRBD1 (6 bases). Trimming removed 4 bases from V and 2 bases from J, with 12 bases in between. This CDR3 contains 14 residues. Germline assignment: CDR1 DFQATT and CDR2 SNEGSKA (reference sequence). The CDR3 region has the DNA TGCAGTGCTACTGACAGGATGGGCAATCAGCCCCAGCATTTT. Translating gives CSATDRMGNQPQHF.

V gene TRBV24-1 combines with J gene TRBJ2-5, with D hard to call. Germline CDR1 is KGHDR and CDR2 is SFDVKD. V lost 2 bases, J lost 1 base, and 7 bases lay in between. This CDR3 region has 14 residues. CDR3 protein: CATSDSAGQETQYF. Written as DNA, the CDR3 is TGTGCCACCAGTGATTCGGCAGGCCAAGAGACCCAGTACTTC.

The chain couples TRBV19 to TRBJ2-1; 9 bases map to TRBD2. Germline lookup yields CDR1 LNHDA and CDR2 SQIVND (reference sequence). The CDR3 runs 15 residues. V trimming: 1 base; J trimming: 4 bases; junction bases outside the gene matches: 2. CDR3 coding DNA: TGTGCCAGTAGTATAGGTAGCGGGAGTTACAATGAGCAGTTCTTC. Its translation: CASSIGSGSYNEQFF. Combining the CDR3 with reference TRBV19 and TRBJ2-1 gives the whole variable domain DGGITQSPKYLFRKEGQNVTLSCEQNLNHDAMYWYRQDPGQGLRLIYYSQIVNDFQKGDIAEGYSVSREKKESFPLTVTSAQKNPTAFYLCASSIGSGSYNEQFFGPGTRLTVL.

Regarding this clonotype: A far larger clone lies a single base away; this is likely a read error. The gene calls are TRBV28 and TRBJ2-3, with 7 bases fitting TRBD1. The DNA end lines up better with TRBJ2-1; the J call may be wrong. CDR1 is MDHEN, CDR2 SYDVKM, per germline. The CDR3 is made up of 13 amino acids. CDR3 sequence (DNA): TGTGCCAGCAGTTCGGGACAGAACTACGAGCAGTTCTTC. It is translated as CASSSGQNYEQFF.

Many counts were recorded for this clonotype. The CDR3 region is CSARGTSGNNQETQYF. DNA for the CDR3: TGCAGTGCTAGAGGGACTAGCGGGAACAACCAAGAGACCCAGTACTTC. The V and J genes are TRBV20-1 and TRBJ2-5; 12 bases match TRBD2. Unmatched junction bases numbered 3, after V lost 1 base and J lost 0 bases. This CDR3 comprises 16 residues. Germline CDR1 is DFQATT and CDR2 is SNEGSKA (reference sequence).

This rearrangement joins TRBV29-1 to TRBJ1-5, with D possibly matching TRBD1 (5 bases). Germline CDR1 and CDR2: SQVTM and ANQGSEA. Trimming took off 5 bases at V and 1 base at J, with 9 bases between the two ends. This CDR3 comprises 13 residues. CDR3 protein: CSVSQGSNQPQHF. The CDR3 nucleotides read TGCAGCGTTTCTCAGGGAAGCAATCAGCCCCAGCATTTT.

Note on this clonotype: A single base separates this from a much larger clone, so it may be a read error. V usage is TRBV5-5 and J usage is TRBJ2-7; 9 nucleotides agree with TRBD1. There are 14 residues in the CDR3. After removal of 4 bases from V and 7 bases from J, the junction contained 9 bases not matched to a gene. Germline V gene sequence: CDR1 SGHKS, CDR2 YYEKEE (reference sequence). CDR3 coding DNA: TGTGCCAGCAGCCCCCGGGACAGGGACAAGGAGCAGTACTTC. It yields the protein CASSPRDRDKEQYF. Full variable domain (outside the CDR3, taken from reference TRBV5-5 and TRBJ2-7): DAGVTQSPTHLIKTRGQQVTLRCSPISGHKSVSWYQQVLGQGPQFIFQYYEKEERGRGNFPDRFSARQFPNYSSELNVNALLLGDSALYLCASSPRDRDKEQYFGPGTRLTVT.